This T cell receptor (beta chain) emerged from a study of identical twins' blood T cells. Likely shared infections and vaccines: all three twin pairs were reared together. A previously described protocol, modified, built RNA-based TCR cDNA libraries. MiXCR, run by TCRdb on the 5' RACE reads, gives a single entry per CDR3 protein. The sample lists hundreds of thousands of distinct CDR3 sequences, 25% to 35% occurring once. Germline lookup yields CDR1 MNHEY and CDR2 SMNVEV (reference sequence). CDR3 length equals 14 residues. Trimming took 0 bases from V and 4 from J, leaving 9 bases between them. The sequence was collected from a woman between 18 and 50 years old in good health. Input material: PBMCs. The rearrangement joins TRBV27 to TRBJ1-2; possibly TRBD1 for D (5 bases). The chain's CDR3 is CASSLSGAVYGYTF. In DNA form, the CDR3 reads TGTGCCAGCAGTTTATCAGGGGCAGTCTATGGCTACACCTTC.